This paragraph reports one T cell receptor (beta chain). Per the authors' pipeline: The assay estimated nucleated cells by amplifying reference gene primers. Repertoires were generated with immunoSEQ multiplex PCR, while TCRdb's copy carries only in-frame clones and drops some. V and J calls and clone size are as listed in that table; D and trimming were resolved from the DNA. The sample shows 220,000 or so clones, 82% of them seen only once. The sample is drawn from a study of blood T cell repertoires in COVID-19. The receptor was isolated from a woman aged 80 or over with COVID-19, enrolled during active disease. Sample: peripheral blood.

The CDR3 loop is CASSSYPRTGGNEKLFF. The CDR3 coding sequence is TGTGCCAGTAGTTCCTACCCCCGGACAGGGGGAAATGAAAAACTGTTTTTT. The V gene is TRBV19, the J gene TRBJ1-4, with TRBD1 identical over 10 bases. Trimming took 5 bases from V and 5 from J; bases not matched to a gene: 11. The CDR3 is 17 amino acids. Germline-derived CDR1 and CDR2 are LNHDA and SQIVND (reference sequence).